The 19 T cell receptor beta chains reported below all come from one sample, sequenced in a study of T cells in localized non-small cell lung cancer. Here immunoSEQ multiplex PCR was the method, and the copy in TCRdb shows in-frame clones only, minus some. The table has a few thousand clones, about 24% seen once. Here the sequenced sample was lung tumor tissue, taken before any cancer treatment. Source of these receptors: a man aged 35-69 years with stage II squamous cell lung carcinoma.

This clone occurred a few times. The chain uses TRBV11-3 and TRBJ2-3; D is possibly TRBD2 (5 bases). This CDR3 is 15 amino acids long. Germline CDR1 is SGHNT and CDR2 is YENEEA. Trimming removed 1 base at V and 4 bases at J, with 12 bases between. CDR3 sequence reads: CASSLVSRVADTQYF. In DNA, the CDR3 is TGTGCCAGCAGCTTAGTGTCGAGGGTAGCAGATACGCAGTATTTT.

V gene TRBV28 combines with J gene TRBJ1-5, with TRBD1 matching over 9 bases. The germline gives CDR1 MDHEN, CDR2 SYDVKM. This CDR3 has 14 residues. Trimming removed 5 bases from V and 7 bases from J; junction bases left unmatched: 6. The CDR3 loop reads CASSLYRGRQPQHF. The CDR3 DNA reads as TGTGCCAGCAGTCTTTACAGGGGGCGACAGCCCCAGCATTTT.

V is TRBV25-1 and J is TRBJ1-2, with D possibly TRBD1 on 6 matching bases. V lost 8 bases, J lost 6 bases, and 22 bases lay in between. The CDR3 is 15 residues long. CDR1 and CDR2 from the germline V gene are MGHDK and SYGVNS. The CDR3 region is CASLPPGAYDDGYTF. The CDR3 DNA follows: TGTGCCAGCTTACCGCCAGGGGCTTATGATGATGGCTACACCTTC.

This clone was seen more than once but under ten times. The chain combines TRBV11-3 with TRBJ1-1; D is uncertain. V lost 3 bases and J lost 0, with 8 bases in between. The CDR3 loop spans 14 amino acids. Per germline, CDR1 SGHNT and CDR2 YENEEA. The CDR3 DNA follows: TGTGCCAGCAGCTTGAGGTCTCTGAACACTGAAGCTTTCTTT. It translates to CASSLRSLNTEAFF.

The chain joins TRBV29-1 to TRBJ1-1; 7 nucleotides align to TRBD1. The germline V gene has CDR1 SQVTM and CDR2 ANQGSEA. CDR3 length equals 13 residues. The CDR3 nucleotides are TGCAGTGTCCCTGGACAGGCGAATTTTCAAGCTTTCTTT. Translation: CSVPGQANFQAFF.

The chain employs TRBV6-8 and TRBJ2-7; no reliable D call. CDR3 size: 15 residues. The V gene's germline CDR1 is MNHGY and CDR2 SAAAGT. Trimming removed 2 bases from V and 1 base from J, with 12 bases in between. The CDR3: CASSYRGASSYEQYF. CDR3 nucleotides: TGTGCCAGCAGTTACCGAGGCGCATCATCCTACGAGCAGTACTTC.

In nucleotides, the CDR3 is TGTGCCAGCAGCGATCGGGAGTGGGAGACCCAGTACTTC. Translation: CASSDREWETQYF. J is TRBJ2-5 and V is TRBV9; D may be TRBD2 (6 bases). This CDR3 contains 13 residues. Germline V gene lookup returns CDR1 SGDLS and CDR2 YYNGEE. The V gene lost 3 bases and the J gene lost 5 bases, with 11 bases spanning the gap.

The CDR3 sequence is CSVGLGQGEQYF. CDR3 in DNA: TGCAGCGTTGGGTTGGGGCAGGGCGAGCAGTACTTC. This sequence joins TRBV29-1 and TRBJ2-7; D may be TRBD1 (5 bases). Per germline, CDR1 SQVTM and CDR2 ANQGSEA. The length of the CDR3 is 12 residues. Trimming removed 4 bases from V and 6 bases from J, with 13 bases in between.

There are a few counts of this clone. The CDR3 here is CASSRTGSAYNEQFF. CDR3 bases: TGTGCCAGCAGTCGGACAGGGAGCGCCTACAATGAGCAGTTCTTC. J is TRBJ2-1 and V is TRBV11-3, with TRBD1 matching 8 bases. After removal of 6 bases from V and 2 bases from J, the junction contained 6 bases not matched to a gene. This CDR3 region has 15 residues. Germline V gene data show CDR1 as SGHNT and CDR2 as YENEEA. The full variable domain, in which reference TRBV11-3 and TRBJ2-1 provide the parts outside the CDR3, is EAGVVQSPRYKIIEKKQPVAFWCNPISGHNTLYWYLQNLGQGPELLIRYENEEAVDDSQLPKDRFSAERLKGVDSTLKIQPAELGDSAVYLCASSRTGSAYNEQFFGPGTRLTVL.

This chain connects TRBV30 to TRBJ2-2; no clear D. Trimming shortened V by 4 bases and J by 2 bases, and 14 bases separated the two germline ends. This CDR3 has 15 residues. CDR1 and CDR2 from the germline V gene are GTSNPN and SVGIG (reference sequence). The CDR3 spells CAWKKTTFNTGELFF. The CDR3 DNA follows: TGTGCCTGGAAAAAGACAACCTTTAACACCGGGGAGCTGTTTTTT.

This clone was counted a few times. V gene TRBV18 combines with J gene TRBJ1-1; D gene uncertain. From germline, CDR1 is KGHSH and CDR2 LQKENI. V was trimmed by 2 bases and J by 6 bases, leaving 19 bases between them. CDR3 length: 16 residues. The CDR3 reads CASSPVQLPGRAEAFF. For the CDR3, the DNA is TGTGCCAGCTCACCAGTCCAATTGCCGGGAAGGGCTGAAGCTTTCTTT.

This clone was recorded at least ten times. V usage is TRBV11-3 and J usage is TRBJ2-5; a possible D gene is TRBD2 (5 bases). The CDR3 sequence is 15 residues long. The V gene's germline CDR1 is SGHNT and CDR2 YENEEA. The V and J ends lost 5 bases and 0 bases respectively, with 13 bases between them. The CDR3 protein is CASSSGRGYQETQYF. Written as DNA, the CDR3 is TGTGCCAGCAGCAGTGGCCGGGGTTACCAAGAGACCCAGTACTTC.

The sample holds a few counts of this clone. The rearrangement uses TRBV5-1 and TRBJ1-1, with 7 bases fitting TRBD1. V was pared by 3 bases and J by 0 bases, with 2 bases of the junction left unmatched. The CDR3 is 14 residues long. Germline loops: CDR1 SGHRS, CDR2 YFSETQ. The CDR3: CASSSTGMNTEAFF. Here the CDR3 DNA reads TGCGCCAGCAGCTCGACAGGGATGAACACTGAAGCTTTCTTT.

This clone is labeled as medium-sized. V is TRBV4-1 and J is TRBJ1-6; D is perhaps TRBD1 (5 bases). The CDR3 sequence is 15 residues long. V was shortened by 1 base and J by 10 bases, with 14 bases between the two germline ends. Germline-derived CDR1 and CDR2 are MGHRA and YSYEKL. CDR3 protein: CASSQGRWSGSPLHF. The CDR3 region has the DNA TGCGCCAGCAGCCAAGGGAGGTGGTCAGGGTCACCCCTCCACTTT.

This clone was detected only a few times. V and J are TRBV10-3 and TRBJ2-1, with D possibly being TRBD2 (7 bases). V dropped 2 bases and J dropped 3 bases, with 17 bases sitting between them. From germline, CDR1 is ENHRY and CDR2 SYGVKD. This CDR3 is 17 amino acids long. CDR3 loop: CAISEVSGGGVYNEQFF. The CDR3 nucleotides read TGTGCCATCAGTGAGGTTAGCGGAGGGGGGGTCTACAATGAGCAGTTCTTC.

V is TRBV30 and J is TRBJ2-2; D possibly corresponds to TRBD2 (5 bases). This CDR3 has 14 amino acids. Trimming left V 8 bases short and J 0 bases short, with 13 bases between. Germline-derived CDR1 and CDR2 are GTSNPN and SVGIG (reference sequence). DNA of the CDR3: TGTGCCCCCATCAGCGGTTCGAACACCGGGGAGCTGTTTTTT. Translating it yields CAPISGSNTGELFF.

This clone has just a few counts. The chain carries TRBV10-3 and TRBJ2-7; D is possibly TRBD2 (6 bases). Deletions cut 10 bases from V and 2 bases from J, with 12 bases between. Germline V gene sequence: CDR1 ENHRY, CDR2 SYGVKD. The CDR3 loop spans 12 amino acids. This chain's CDR3 is CATGGLTYEQYF. DNA of the CDR3: TGTGCCACCGGGGGACTGACCTACGAGCAGTACTTC.

The chain recombines TRBV7-1 with TRBJ2-7; the D is unclear. TRBV7-1 is an ORF; its function is uncertain. V lost 4 bases to trimming and J lost 0 bases, with 7 bases between them. The CDR3 totals 13 residues. The CDR3 DNA is TGTGCCAGCAGCTTAGGAGCCTCCTACGAGCAGTACTTC. It specifies CASSLGASYEQYF.

The chain carries TRBV9 and TRBJ1-6; D not certain. The CDR3 length is 12 residues. The ends were cut back, 10 bases at V and 8 bases at J, with 13 bases in the middle. Germline V gives CDR1 SGDLS, CDR2 YYNGEE. The CDR3 region has the DNA TGTGCCTGTAAGGGTCCTTATTCACCCCTCCACTTT. Protein sequence: CACKGPYSPLHF.